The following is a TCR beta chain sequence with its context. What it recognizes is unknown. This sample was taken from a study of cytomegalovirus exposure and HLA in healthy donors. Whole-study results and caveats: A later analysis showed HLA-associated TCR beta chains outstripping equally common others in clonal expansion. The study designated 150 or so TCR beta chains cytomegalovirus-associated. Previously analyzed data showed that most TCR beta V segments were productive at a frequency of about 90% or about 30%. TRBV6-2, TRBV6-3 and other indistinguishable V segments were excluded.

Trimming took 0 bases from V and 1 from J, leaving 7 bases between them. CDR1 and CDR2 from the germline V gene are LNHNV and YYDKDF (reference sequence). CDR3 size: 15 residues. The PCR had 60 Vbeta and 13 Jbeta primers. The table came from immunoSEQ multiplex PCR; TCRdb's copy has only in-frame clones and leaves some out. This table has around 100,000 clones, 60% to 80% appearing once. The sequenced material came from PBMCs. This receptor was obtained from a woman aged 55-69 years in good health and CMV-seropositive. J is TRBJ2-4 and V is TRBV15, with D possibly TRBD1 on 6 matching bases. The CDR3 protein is CATSRDQGAKNIQYF. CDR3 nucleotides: TGTGCCACCAGCAGAGATCAGGGGGCCAAAAACATTCAGTACTTC.